The sequence of this T cell receptor (beta chain) was determined in a study of T cell responses to AZD1222 COVID-19 vaccine. Comment on this clone: Its antigen is still unknown.

Sequencing used immunoSEQ multiplex PCR; TCRdb keeps in-frame clones, though not all of them. Of about 150,000 clones listed, about 87% are singletons. This CDR3 spans 17 amino acids. Germline CDR1 reads SEHNR; CDR2 reads FQNEAQ (reference sequence). V was shortened by 5 bases and J by 8 bases, with 27 bases between the two germline ends. General observations from the study: Most donors were white British and more were female, and clonal diversity was possibly underestimated.

V is TRBV7-9 and J is TRBJ1-2; D possibly corresponds to TRBD1 (5 bases). The starting material was peripheral blood, obtained on day 0 of AZD1222 vaccination. This clonotype was sampled from an adult in good health. The DNA of the CDR3 is TGTGCCAGCAGCCCCTCCCCCAGGGAAGAGAAAGTAGGCGGCTACACCTTC. This codes for CASSPSPREEKVGGYTF.